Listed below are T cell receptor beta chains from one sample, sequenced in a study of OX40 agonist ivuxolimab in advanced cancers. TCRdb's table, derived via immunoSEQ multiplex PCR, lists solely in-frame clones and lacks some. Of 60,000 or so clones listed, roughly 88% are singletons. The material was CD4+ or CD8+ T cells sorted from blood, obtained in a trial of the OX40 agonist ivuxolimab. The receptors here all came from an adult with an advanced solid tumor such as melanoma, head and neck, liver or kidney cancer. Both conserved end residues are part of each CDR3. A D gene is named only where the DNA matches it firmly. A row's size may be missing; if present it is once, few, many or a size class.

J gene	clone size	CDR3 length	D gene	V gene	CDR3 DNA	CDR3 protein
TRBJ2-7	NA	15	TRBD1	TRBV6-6	TGTGCCAGCAGAACTCAGGGGGCCCCCACCTACGAGCAGTACTTC	CASRTQGAPTYEQYF
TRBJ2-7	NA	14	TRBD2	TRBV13	TGTGCCAGCAGCATAATGGGAGGGTCGAGCGAGCAGTACTTC	CASSIMGGSSEQYF
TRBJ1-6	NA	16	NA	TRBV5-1	TGCGCCAGCAGCTTGGATCCACTACCACTTAATTCACCCCTCCACTTT	CASSLDPLPLNSPLHF
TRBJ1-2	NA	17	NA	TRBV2	TGTGCCAGCAGTGAAGAGACAGCCTTCCAACTCCTCTATGGCTACACCTTC	CASSEETAFQLLYGYTF
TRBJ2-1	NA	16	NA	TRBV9	TGTGCCAGCAGCGTAGGGACCCTAAGCTCCTACAATGAGCAGTTCTTC	CASSVGTLSSYNEQFF
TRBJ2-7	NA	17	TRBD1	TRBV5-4	TGTGCCAGCAGGGGCCTATTTGAGACAGGGGCAGTTGGGGAGCAGTACTTC	CASRGLFETGAVGEQYF
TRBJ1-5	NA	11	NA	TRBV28	TGTGCCAGCAGCCCCGGTCAGCCCCAGCATTTT	CASSPGQPQHF
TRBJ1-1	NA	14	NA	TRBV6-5	TGTGCCAGCAGTTACTTTGTACCGAACACTGAAGCTTTCTTT	CASSYFVPNTEAFF
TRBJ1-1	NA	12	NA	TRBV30	TGTGCCTGGGCCCCGGGGGCCACTGAAGCTTTCTTT	CAWAPGATEAFF
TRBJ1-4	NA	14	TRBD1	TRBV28	TGTGCCAGCGGAGCGGCAGGGGGCTATGAAAAACTGTTTTTT	CASGAAGGYEKLFF
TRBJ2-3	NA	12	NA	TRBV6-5	TGTGCCAGCAGTCACCTCCGGGATACGCAGTATTTT	CASSHLRDTQYF
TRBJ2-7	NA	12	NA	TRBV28	TGTGCCAGCAGTTCCACGACACACGAGCAGTACTTC	CASSSTTHEQYF
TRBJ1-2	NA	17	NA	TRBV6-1	TGTGCCAGCAGTGAAGCGCTGACGGTCAATATGGTCTATGGCTACACCTTC	CASSEALTVNMVYGYTF
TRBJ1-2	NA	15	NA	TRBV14	TGTGCCAGCAGCCAAGAGGGAAGGGCTGGCTATGGCTACACCTTC	CASSQEGRAGYGYTF
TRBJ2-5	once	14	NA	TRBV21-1	TGTGCCAGCCGAGACAGGGGTATCCAAGAGACCCAGTACTTC	CASRDRGIQETQYF
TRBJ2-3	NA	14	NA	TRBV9	TGTGCCAGCGGTGAAGGGGACCCCACAGATACGCAGTATTTT	CASGEGDPTDTQYF
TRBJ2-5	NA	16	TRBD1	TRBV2	TGTGCCAGCAGTGAAGGGGACAGGGGGATTGAAGAGACCCAGTACTTC	CASSEGDRGIEETQYF
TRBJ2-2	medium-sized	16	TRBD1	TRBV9	TGTGCCAGCAGCGCGATGACAGGGTCCAACACCGGGGAGCTGTTTTTT	CASSAMTGSNTGELFF
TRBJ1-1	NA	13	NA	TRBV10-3	TGTGCCATCAGTGAGTCTACGAACACTGAAGCTTTCTTT	CAISESTNTEAFF
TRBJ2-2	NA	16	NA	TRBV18	TGTGCCAGCTCACCCTCGGCTGCCTCTCCCCCCGGGGAGCTGTTTTTT	CASSPSAASPPGELFF
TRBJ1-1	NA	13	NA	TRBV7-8	TGTGCCAGCAGCTTAGCTTTTGCCAGAGAAGCTTTCTTT	CASSLAFAREAFF
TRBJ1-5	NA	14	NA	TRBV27	TGTGCCAGCAGTTTACTCTACCGCATTGGGCCCCAGCATTTT	CASSLLYRIGPQHF
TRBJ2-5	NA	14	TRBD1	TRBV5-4	TGTGCCAGCAGCCTTGACAGGGGAGTAGAGACCCAGTACTTC	CASSLDRGVETQYF
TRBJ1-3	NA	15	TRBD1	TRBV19	TGTGCCAGTACTATGACAGGGGACTCTGGAAACACCATATATTTT	CASTMTGDSGNTIYF
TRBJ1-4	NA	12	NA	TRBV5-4	TGTGCCAGCAGCGACGAGATAGGGGAACTGTTTTTT	CASSDEIGELFF
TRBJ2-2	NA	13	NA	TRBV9	TGTGCCAGCCGGGACCAATACACCGGGGAGCTGTTTTTT	CASRDQYTGELFF
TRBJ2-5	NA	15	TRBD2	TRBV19	TGTGCCAGTACCATGGTAGGCGGGGGAGGAGAGACCCAGTACTTC	CASTMVGGGGETQYF
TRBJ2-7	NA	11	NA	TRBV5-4	TGTGCCGTAAGGAAGGAAAACGAGCAGTACTTC	CAVRKENEQYF
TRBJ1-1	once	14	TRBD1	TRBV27	TGTGCCAGCAGTTTCGGACAGGGGAGGGCTGAAGCTTTCTTT	CASSFGQGRAEAFF
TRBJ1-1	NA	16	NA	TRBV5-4	TGTGCCAGCAGCAAGAACTTGGGGTTAAGGGGGACTGAAGCTTTCTTT	CASSKNLGLRGTEAFF
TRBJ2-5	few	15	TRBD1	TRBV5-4	TGTGCCAGCAGGACGACCCCAGGGGGCGAAGAGACCCAGTACTTC	CASRTTPGGEETQYF
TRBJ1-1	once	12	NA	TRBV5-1	TGCGCCAGCAGCTTGGGAGTAACTGAAGCTTTCTTT	CASSLGVTEAFF
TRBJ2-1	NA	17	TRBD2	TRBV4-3	TGCGCCAGCAGCCAAGGTACGGGACTAGCGGGAGTGAGTGAGCAGTTCTTC	CASSQGTGLAGVSEQFF
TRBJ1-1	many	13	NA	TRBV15	TGTGCCACCAGCTCCCTCGGGCGCACTGAAGCTTTCTTT	CATSSLGRTEAFF
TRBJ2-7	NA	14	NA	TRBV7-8	TGTGCCAGCATCCCTTGGGACGGCAACTACGAGCAGTACTTC	CASIPWDGNYEQYF
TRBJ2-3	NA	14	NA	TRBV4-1	TGCGCCAGCAGCCAGGAGATTAGCACAGATACGCAGTATTTT	CASSQEISTDTQYF
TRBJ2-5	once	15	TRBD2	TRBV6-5	TGTGCCAGCAGTCTCAGCGAGGGACTAGCAGAGACCCAGTACTTC	CASSLSEGLAETQYF
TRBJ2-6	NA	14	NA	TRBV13	TGTGCCAGCAGCTTATCCTCTGGGGCCAACGTCCTGACTTTC	CASSLSSGANVLTF
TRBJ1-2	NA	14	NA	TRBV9	TGTGCCAGCAGCGTAGAGGATGAGGGATATGGCTACACCTTC	CASSVEDEGYGYTF
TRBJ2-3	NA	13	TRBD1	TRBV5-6	TGTGCCAGCAGCCAGGGGGCTGGAGATACGCAGTATTTT	CASSQGAGDTQYF
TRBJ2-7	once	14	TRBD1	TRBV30	TGTGCCTGGAGTGTAGGCCAGGGGGCGGGAGAGCAGTACTTC	CAWSVGQGAGEQYF
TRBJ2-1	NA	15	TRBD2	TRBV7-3	TGTGCCAGCAGCATCCTAGCGGGAGGAGGCAATGAGCAGTTCTTC	CASSILAGGGNEQFF
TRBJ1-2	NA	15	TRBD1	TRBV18	TGTGCCAGCTCACCGGGACAGGAAGGGGGCTATGGCTACACCTTC	CASSPGQEGGYGYTF
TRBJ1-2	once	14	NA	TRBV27	TGTGCCAGCAGTTTACTCCCGACAGGCTATGGCTACACCTTC	CASSLLPTGYGYTF
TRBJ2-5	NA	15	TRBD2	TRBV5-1	TGCGCCAGCAGCGTGTTGGGACTAGCGGAAGAGACCCAGTACTTC	CASSVLGLAEETQYF
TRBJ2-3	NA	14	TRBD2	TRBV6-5	TGTGCCAGCAAGGAGCGGGAGTGGGCAGATACGCAGTATTTT	CASKEREWADTQYF
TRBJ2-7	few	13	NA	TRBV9	TGTGCCAGCAGCGTCGGGGGAACCTACGAGCAGTACTTC	CASSVGGTYEQYF
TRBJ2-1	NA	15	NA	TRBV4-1	TGCGCCAGCAGCCACCCCCCTGTCGGGGACAATGAGCAGTTCTTC	CASSHPPVGDNEQFF
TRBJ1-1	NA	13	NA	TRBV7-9	TGTGCCAGCCTCGGGCAGGGGAACACTGAAGCTTTCTTT	CASLGQGNTEAFF
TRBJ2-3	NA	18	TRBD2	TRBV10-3	TGTGCCATCAGTGAGTCGAGCGGGGGACGGGTTGGCACAGATACGCAGTATTTT	CAISESSGGRVGTDTQYF
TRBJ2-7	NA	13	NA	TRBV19	TGTGCCAGTAGCCCGACAGCCCTCTACGAGCAGTACTTC	CASSPTALYEQYF
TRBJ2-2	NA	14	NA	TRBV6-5	TGTGCCAGCAGTTCCGGACTTAACACCGGGGAGCTGTTTTTT	CASSSGLNTGELFF
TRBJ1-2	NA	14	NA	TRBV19	TGTGCCAGTAGTATCAAGGAAACTAACTATGGCTACACCTTC	CASSIKETNYGYTF
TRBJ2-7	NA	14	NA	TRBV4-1	TGCGCCAGCAGCCAAGGGCTTTTCCCCTACGAGCAGTACTTC	CASSQGLFPYEQYF
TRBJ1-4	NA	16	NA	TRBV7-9	TGTGCCAGCAGCAACATCAACAGGGACTATAATGAAAAACTGTTTTTT	CASSNINRDYNEKLFF
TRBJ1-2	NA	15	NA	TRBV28	TGTGCCAGCAGTTTATGGGACCAGGGAAACTATGGCTACACCTTC	CASSLWDQGNYGYTF
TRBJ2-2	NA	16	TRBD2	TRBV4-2	TGTGCCAGCAGCCGCACTAGCGGGGGGAACACCGGGGAGCTGTTTTTT	CASSRTSGGNTGELFF
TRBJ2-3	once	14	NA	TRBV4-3	TGCGCCAGCAGCCAAGGGCGGGTCACAGATACGCAGTATTTT	CASSQGRVTDTQYF